The next 8 T cell receptor beta chains were all read from a single sample in a study of vaccination effects on CD4 cells after COVID-19. CD4+ T cells were isolated after less than 12 days of culture. TCRdb keeps only in-frame clones here, not all; method: immunoSEQ multiplex PCR. The table shows approximately 45,000 clones, with about 70% occurring only once. No antigen has been assigned to these receptors. The source material was CD4+ T cells from PBMCs cultured without peptide, sampled before COVID-19 vaccination. These TCRs come from a human donor who had a prior SARS-CoV-2 infection.

This chain joins TRBV7-2 and TRBJ2-3; 16 nucleotides match TRBD2. The CDR3 totals 16 residues. Germline lookup yields CDR1 SGHTA and CDR2 FQGNSA. V lost 3 bases and J lost 5; bases outside the gene matches: 2. CDR3 protein: CASSLGLAGGIDTQYF. The DNA of the CDR3 is TGTGCCAGCAGCTTGGGACTAGCGGGAGGGATAGATACGCAGTATTTT.

The chain is built from TRBV10-2 and TRBJ2-1; TRBD2 aligns across 13 bases. The CDR3 sequence is 18 residues long. Germline values: CDR1 WSHSY, CDR2 SAAADI. Trimming cost V 2 bases and J 5 bases; bases outside gene matches: 9. CDR3 residues: CASSEPWTSGRRNNEQFF. The DNA for the CDR3 is TGCGCCAGCAGTGAGCCCTGGACTAGCGGGAGACGTAACAATGAGCAGTTCTTC.

V gene TRBV2 combines with J gene TRBJ1-4, with 8 bases that match TRBD1. The CDR3 runs to 15 residues. Germline V gene lookup returns CDR1 SNHLY and CDR2 FYNNEI. The ends lost 2 bases at V and 8 bases at J; junction bases unmatched: 7. CDR3 loop: CASSELTGVQEKLFF. The CDR3 DNA is TGTGCCAGCAGTGAATTGACAGGGGTACAGGAAAAACTGTTTTTT.

This clone came up a few times. This chain joins TRBV7-9 and TRBJ2-2; 10 bases align to TRBD2. CDR1 is SEHNR, CDR2 FQNEAQ, per germline (reference sequence). With V trimmed by 6 bases and J by 0 bases, 13 bases remained unmatched. The CDR3 extends over 19 amino acids. The CDR3 here is CASRVAGGGVRANTGELFF. CDR3 DNA: TGTGCCAGCAGAGTAGCGGGAGGTGGCGTGCGGGCGAACACCGGGGAGCTGTTTTTT.

J is TRBJ2-7 and V is TRBV27; a weak D match, TRBD1 (5 bases). Trimming took 3 bases from V and 1 from J, leaving 10 bases between them. The CDR3 spans 14 residues. Germline V gives CDR1 MNHEY, CDR2 SMNVEV (reference sequence). CDR3 DNA: TGTGCCAGCAGTTTCGCGACAGAATCCTACGAGCAGTACTTC. Translated, it gives CASSFATESYEQYF.

The chain carries TRBV28 and TRBJ2-7, with 11 positions matching TRBD1. In germline, CDR1 is MDHEN, CDR2 SYDVKM. J was trimmed by 5 bases and V by 5 bases; bases with no gene match: 8. This CDR3 region has 15 residues. The CDR3 nucleotides read TGTGCCAGCAGTCTCCCGGGACAGGGGGGCGACGAGCAGTACTTC. Translating it yields CASSLPGQGGDEQYF.

The chain recombines TRBV30 with TRBJ2-7, with TRBD2 as a possible D gene (5 bases). Trimming took off 5 bases at V and 0 bases at J, with 23 bases between the two ends. CDR3 size: 17 residues. CDR1 GTSNPN and CDR2 SVGIG come from the germline V gene (reference sequence). The CDR3 coding sequence is TGTGCCTGGGGAGTGCACCCCCTTAGCGCCAGCTCCTACGAGCAGTACTTC. Translation: CAWGVHPLSASSYEQYF.

The chain combines TRBV19 with TRBJ2-5; the match to TRBD2 covers 10 bases. Per germline, CDR1 LNHDA and CDR2 SQIVND (reference sequence). CDR3 size: 19 residues. Trimming removed 8 bases from V and 5 bases from J; junction bases left unmatched: 23. CDR3 sequence reads: CASSDFLALPGLATETQYF. The CDR3 coding sequence is TGTGCCAGTTCTGATTTTCTCGCTCTACCGGGACTAGCGACGGAGACCCAGTACTTC.